This T cell receptor beta chain appears in the sequencing data of a study of multiple sclerosis patients with progressive multifocal leukoencephalopathy. The study's findings and limits: TRBV and TRBJ usage showed no common pattern when PML developed. Lower normalized Shannon entropy suggested reduced TRB diversity in most PML patients. Clones expanded at PML were already present before and during natalizumab.

Trimming pared 0 bases from V and 11 bases from J, leaving 16 bases between. Germline V lookup: CDR1 ENHRY, CDR2 SYGVKD. CDR3 length equals 14 residues. Time point defined: around 12 months of natalizumab therapy. Longitudinal control samples came from natalizumab-treated multiple sclerosis patients without PML. The repertoire was sequenced with immunoSEQ multiplex PCR; TCRdb's copy has only in-frame clones and lacks some. The data hold tens of thousands of clones, with around 90% observed a single time. Comment on this clone: The target antigen is unknown.

The sequenced sample was PBMCs, obtained from a patient treated with natalizumab. The TCR was taken from a human donor with multiple sclerosis. The V gene is TRBV10-3, the J gene TRBJ2-5, with TRBD1 as a possible D gene (6 bases). The CDR3 protein is CAISESNRAGEQYF. CDR3 DNA: TGTGCCATCAGTGAGTCCAACAGGGCTGGGGAGCAGTACTTC.